These 9 T cell receptor beta chains share one sample of origin, sequenced in a study of shared clonotypes between healthy human individuals. Clones were sequenced by immunoSEQ multiplex PCR, and TCRdb holds only the in-frame ones, with some missing. The table records about 960,000 clones, approximately 76% of them present only once. Sequencing used memory CD4+ T cells sorted from blood. Subset in this sample: CD45RA-negative fraction. The receptors here all came from a young man in good health.

This chain joins TRBV7-6 and TRBJ2-2, with D tentatively TRBD1 or TRBD2 (5 bases each). Trimming cost V 2 bases and J 0 bases, with 13 bases left between them. Germline V gene sequence: CDR1 SGHVS, CDR2 FNYEAQ. The CDR3 sequence is 17 residues long. This CDR3 reads CASSLLPRGPNTGELFF. Here the CDR3 DNA reads TGTGCCAGCAGCTTACTCCCCCGGGGACCGAACACCGGGGAGCTGTTTTTT. The whole variable domain, filled in from reference TRBV7-6 and TRBJ2-2, reads GAGVSQSPRYKVTKRGQDVALRCDPISGHVSLYWYRQALGQGPEFLTYFNYEAQQDKSGLPNDRFSAERPEGSISTLTIQRTEQRDSAMYRCASSLLPRGPNTGELFFGEGSRLTVL.

The chain uses TRBV29-1 and TRBJ2-3; unclear D gene. Germline CDR1 reads SQVTM; CDR2 reads ANQGSEA. V was pared by 4 bases and J by 2 bases, with 16 bases between. The length of the CDR3 is 15 residues. Here the CDR3 reads CSVAQADTLTDTQYF. Here the CDR3 DNA reads TGCAGCGTTGCCCAAGCTGATACCCTCACAGATACGCAGTATTTT.

The chain links TRBV5-6 to TRBJ2-3, with D perhaps matching TRBD1 (6 bases). The CDR3 contains 16 residues. Looked up from germline, CDR1 is SGHDT and CDR2 is YYEEEE. Trimming shortened V by 0 bases and J by 1 base, and 12 bases separated the two germline ends. The CDR3 DNA is TGTGCCAGCAGCTTGGGGATGAACAGGGGCACAGATACGCAGTATTTT. It specifies CASSLGMNRGTDTQYF.

The J gene is TRBJ2-1, the V gene TRBV7-2; maybe TRBD1 (6 bases). This CDR3 region has 12 residues. Trimming took off 1 base at V and 10 bases at J, with 8 bases between the two ends. From germline, CDR1 is SGHTA and CDR2 FQGNSA. In DNA, the CDR3 is TGTGCCAGCAGCTTAGTGGGGACAGAGCAGTTCTTC. Protein sequence: CASSLVGTEQFF.

As to this clone: The same CDR3 arises from other DNA sequences in this sample as well. The chain recombines TRBV19 with TRBJ1-5, with 7 bases fitting TRBD1. The V and J ends lost 5 bases and 4 bases, in that order; junction bases with no gene match: 2. Germline V gives CDR1 LNHDA, CDR2 SQIVND (reference sequence). The CDR3 is 13 residues long. CDR3 region: CASSRQGNQPQHF. The CDR3 coding sequence is TGTGCCAGTAGTCGACAGGGAAATCAGCCCCAGCATTTT. The variable domain in full, completed from reference TRBV19 and TRBJ1-5, reads DGGITQSPKYLFRKEGQNVTLSCEQNLNHDAMYWYRQDPGQGLRLIYYSQIVNDFQKGDIAEGYSVSREKKESFPLTVTSAQKNPTAFYLCASSRQGNQPQHFGDGTRLSIL.

The J gene is TRBJ2-7, the V gene TRBV27, with D possibly being TRBD1 (6 bases). Trimming took off 6 bases at V and 1 base at J, with 10 bases between the two ends. The germline V gene has CDR1 MNHEY and CDR2 SMNVEV (reference sequence). The CDR3 is 13 amino acids. The CDR3 reads CASRSTGSYEQYF. CDR3 in DNA: TGTGCCAGCAGGAGTACAGGGTCCTACGAGCAGTACTTC.

This clone was detected only a few times. This chain joins TRBV6-5 and TRBJ2-7; 11 bases match TRBD2. Germline loops: CDR1 MNHEY, CDR2 SVGAGI. There are 14 residues in the CDR3. The V gene end was trimmed by 6 bases and the J gene end by 3 bases; junction bases not matched to a gene: 4. For the CDR3, the DNA is TGTGCCAGCAGAACTAGCGGGGGATTCTACGAGCAGTACTTC. This gives the protein CASRTSGGFYEQYF.

V is TRBV6-6 and J is TRBJ1-1; D ambiguous. In germline, CDR1 is MNHNY, CDR2 SVGAGI (reference sequence). This CDR3 spans 15 amino acids. V was shortened by 6 bases and J by 4 bases, with 18 bases between the two germline ends. The CDR3 coding sequence is TGTGCCAGCAGCCCAAAAACTGGGTTGAGCACTGAAGCTTTCTTT. Amino acid sequence: CASSPKTGLSTEAFF.

The chain carries TRBV30 and TRBJ1-5; TRBD1 matches at 7 bases. The CDR3 loop spans 16 amino acids. Trimming took 0 bases from V and 1 from J; bases not matched to a gene: 6. From germline, CDR1 is GTSNPN and CDR2 SVGIG (reference sequence). CDR3 bases: TGTGCCTGGAGTGTACGGGGGACAGTGAGCAATCAGCCCCAGCATTTT. This sequence encodes CAWSVRGTVSNQPQHF.